Each of the 14 T cell receptor beta chains below was sequenced from the same sample in a study of molecular identifiers for immune sequencing clone quantification. Each CDR3 protein gets one entry after TCRdb re-called the PCR reads with MiXCR. The sample yields nearly 55,000 distinct CDR3 sequences, just over 35% seen once. Sequenced material: naive CD8+ T cells from blood, with Jurkat cell RNA spiked in. Subset here: FACS-sorted CD8+CD4-CCR7+CD45RA+ naive T cells. These receptors were obtained from a human donor in good health. Some libraries in this study had Jurkat cell RNA spiked in.

Remarks on this clonotype: A much larger clone lies a single base off, so this may be a read error. The chain joins TRBV24-1 to TRBJ2-1; perhaps D is TRBD1 or TRBD2 (5 bases each). Germline V gene lookup returns CDR1 KGHDR and CDR2 SFDVKD. The CDR3 length is 14 residues. CDR3 in amino acids: CATSDLEGLSERFF. Written as DNA, the CDR3 is TGTGCCACCAGTGATTTGGAGGGGTTGAGTGAGCGGTTCTTC.

The V gene is TRBV7-7, the J gene TRBJ2-1, with D possibly called TRBD1 or TRBD2 (5 bases each). This CDR3 spans 16 amino acids. Deletions cut 5 bases from V and 0 bases from J, with 14 bases between. The germline V gene has CDR1 SSHAT and CDR2 FNYEAQ (reference sequence). The CDR3 region has the DNA TGTGCCAGCAGCCCCGGGACGAAGAGCTCCTACAATGAGCAGTTCTTC. Amino acids: CASSPGTKSSYNEQFF. Combining the CDR3 with reference TRBV7-7 and TRBJ2-1 gives the whole variable domain GAGVSQSPRYKVTKRGQDVTLRCDPISSHATLYWYQQALGQGPEFLTYFNYEAQPDKSGLPSDRFSAERPEGSISTLTIQRTEQRDSAMYRCASSPGTKSSYNEQFFGPGTRLTVL.

This clonotype was detected only once. This chain uses TRBV28 with TRBJ1-5, with D uncertain. The germline V gene encodes CDR1 MDHEN and CDR2 SYDVKM. The V end lost 1 base, the J end lost 5 bases, and 6 bases lay between the germline ends. The CDR3 is made up of 13 amino acids. CDR3 sequence: CASSLSFYQPQHF. The CDR3 DNA is TGTGCCAGCAGTTTATCTTTCTATCAGCCCCAGCATTTT. Variable domain in full (rest from reference TRBV28 and TRBJ1-5): DVKVTQSSRYLVKRTGEKVFLECVQDMDHENMFWYRQDPGLGLRLIYFSYDVKMKEKGDIPEGYSVSREKKERFSLILESASTNQTSMYLCASSLSFYQPQHFGDGTRLSIL.

In this sample, this clonotype turned up a few times. The chain has TRBV27 and TRBJ2-7; D ambiguous. Per the germline V gene, CDR1 is MNHEY and CDR2 is SMNVEV (reference sequence). Trimming removed 3 bases at V and 1 base at J, with 16 bases between. The CDR3 spans 16 residues. CDR3 sequence: CASSFIPLLRSYEQYF. DNA for the CDR3: TGTGCCAGCAGTTTTATCCCCCTCCTGAGGTCCTACGAGCAGTACTTC.

This clonotype has just one count. A junction boundary mismatches the germline segment, possibly from a read error. This chain joins TRBV7-9 and TRBJ2-3; 7 bases align to TRBD2. The CDR3 has 15 amino acids. Per the germline V gene, CDR1 is SEHNR and CDR2 is FQNEAQ (reference sequence). CDR3 nucleotide sequence: TGTGCCAGCAAAGGAGCGGGACTACTCGGAGATAAGCAGTATTTT. Its translation is CASKGAGLLGDKQYF.

The V gene is TRBV6-2 or TRBV6-3, the J gene TRBJ2-1; a possible D gene is TRBD2 (6 bases). In germline, CDR1 is MNHEY, CDR2 SVGEGT. Trimming took off 5 bases at V and 7 bases at J, with 18 bases between the two ends. The CDR3 totals 15 residues. The CDR3 DNA is TGTGCCAGCAGTCCCCTGGCGGGACGGACAAATGAGCAGTTCTTC. This sequence encodes CASSPLAGRTNEQFF.

The table lists this clonotype with a few counts. This sequence joins TRBV11-2 and TRBJ2-1, with a possible D match to TRBD1 (7 bases). Trimming removed 6 bases at V and 1 base at J, with 19 bases between. This CDR3 is 17 amino acids long. Germline CDR1 is SGHAT and CDR2 is FQNNGV. The CDR3 DNA sequence: TGTGCCAGCAGACTAGGGGGCGGGATGACTTCCTACAATGAGCAGTTCTTC. Encoded protein: CASRLGGGMTSYNEQFF.

Comments on this clonotype: Possible read error: a much larger clone is one base away. The chain has TRBV2 and TRBJ2-1; D ambiguous. Germline V gene data show CDR1 as SNHLY and CDR2 as FYNNEI. The CDR3 totals 14 residues. The V end was cut by 6 bases, the J end by 9 bases, with 18 bases between. The CDR3 DNA follows: TGTGCCAGCAGAGAGGTCCTCTCGCGTCCTGAGCAGTTCTTC. Its protein product is CASREVLSRPEQFF.

As concerns this clonotype: Given the absence of the conserved phenylalanine or tryptophan at the CDR3 end, a read error is likely. The chain is built from TRBV20-1 and TRBJ2-5, with 11 bases that match TRBD2. Germline-derived CDR1 and CDR2 are DFQATT and SNEGSKA (reference sequence). The CDR3 is 13 amino acids. V lost 6 bases and J lost 5; bases outside the gene matches: 5. The CDR3: CSAFSGRGETQYS. The CDR3 coding sequence is TGCAGTGCCTTTAGCGGGAGGGGGGAGACCCAGTACTCC.

This clonotype was seen many times. The chain has TRBV27 and TRBJ1-5; no clear D gene. The germline V and J ends were trimmed by 6 bases and 3 bases, with 9 bases remaining between them. Germline CDR1 reads MNHEY; CDR2 reads SMNVEV (reference sequence). This CDR3 comprises 13 residues. CDR3 region: CASSLQLNQPQHF. The CDR3 DNA follows: TGTGCCAGCAGCTTGCAACTCAATCAGCCCCAGCATTTT.

On this clonotype itself: A read error may produce the germline difference seen at one junction end. This chain links TRBV27 with TRBJ2-3; 7 bases line up with TRBD1. The CDR3 contains 14 residues. Germline V lookup: CDR1 MNHEY, CDR2 SMNVEV (reference sequence). Here the CDR3 reads CASSFGTVIDTQNF. Here the CDR3 DNA reads TGTGCCAGCAGTTTTGGGACAGTGATAGATACGCAGAATTTT.

The chain links TRBV7-8 to TRBJ2-1; D unresolved. V lost 5 bases and J lost 2, with 10 bases in between. Germline V gene lookup returns CDR1 SGHVS and CDR2 FQNEAQ. This CDR3 is 14 amino acids long. The CDR3 DNA sequence: TGTGCCAGCAGCGACCCATCTCCCTACAATGAGCAGTTCTTC. Protein sequence: CASSDPSPYNEQFF.

The chain joins TRBV7-8 to TRBJ2-7, with D possibly being TRBD2 (6 bases). Trimming left V 1 base short and J 2 bases short, with 9 bases between. Per the germline V gene, CDR1 is SGHVS and CDR2 is FQNEAQ. The CDR3 runs to 14 residues. In DNA, the CDR3 is TGTGCCAGCAGCTTAGGCGGGATCACCTACGAGCAGTACTTC. As protein: CASSLGGITYEQYF.

The sample holds many counts of this clonotype. V usage is TRBV5-1 and J usage is TRBJ2-3, with D possibly being TRBD1 (5 bases). The length of the CDR3 is 17 residues. Germline CDR1 SGHRS, CDR2 YFSETQ. V was trimmed by 0 bases and J by 1 base, leaving 15 bases between them. The DNA for the CDR3 is TGCGCCAGCAGCTTGGACTCATCTCTAGGGGGCACAGATACGCAGTATTTT. The encoded protein is CASSLDSSLGGTDTQYF.